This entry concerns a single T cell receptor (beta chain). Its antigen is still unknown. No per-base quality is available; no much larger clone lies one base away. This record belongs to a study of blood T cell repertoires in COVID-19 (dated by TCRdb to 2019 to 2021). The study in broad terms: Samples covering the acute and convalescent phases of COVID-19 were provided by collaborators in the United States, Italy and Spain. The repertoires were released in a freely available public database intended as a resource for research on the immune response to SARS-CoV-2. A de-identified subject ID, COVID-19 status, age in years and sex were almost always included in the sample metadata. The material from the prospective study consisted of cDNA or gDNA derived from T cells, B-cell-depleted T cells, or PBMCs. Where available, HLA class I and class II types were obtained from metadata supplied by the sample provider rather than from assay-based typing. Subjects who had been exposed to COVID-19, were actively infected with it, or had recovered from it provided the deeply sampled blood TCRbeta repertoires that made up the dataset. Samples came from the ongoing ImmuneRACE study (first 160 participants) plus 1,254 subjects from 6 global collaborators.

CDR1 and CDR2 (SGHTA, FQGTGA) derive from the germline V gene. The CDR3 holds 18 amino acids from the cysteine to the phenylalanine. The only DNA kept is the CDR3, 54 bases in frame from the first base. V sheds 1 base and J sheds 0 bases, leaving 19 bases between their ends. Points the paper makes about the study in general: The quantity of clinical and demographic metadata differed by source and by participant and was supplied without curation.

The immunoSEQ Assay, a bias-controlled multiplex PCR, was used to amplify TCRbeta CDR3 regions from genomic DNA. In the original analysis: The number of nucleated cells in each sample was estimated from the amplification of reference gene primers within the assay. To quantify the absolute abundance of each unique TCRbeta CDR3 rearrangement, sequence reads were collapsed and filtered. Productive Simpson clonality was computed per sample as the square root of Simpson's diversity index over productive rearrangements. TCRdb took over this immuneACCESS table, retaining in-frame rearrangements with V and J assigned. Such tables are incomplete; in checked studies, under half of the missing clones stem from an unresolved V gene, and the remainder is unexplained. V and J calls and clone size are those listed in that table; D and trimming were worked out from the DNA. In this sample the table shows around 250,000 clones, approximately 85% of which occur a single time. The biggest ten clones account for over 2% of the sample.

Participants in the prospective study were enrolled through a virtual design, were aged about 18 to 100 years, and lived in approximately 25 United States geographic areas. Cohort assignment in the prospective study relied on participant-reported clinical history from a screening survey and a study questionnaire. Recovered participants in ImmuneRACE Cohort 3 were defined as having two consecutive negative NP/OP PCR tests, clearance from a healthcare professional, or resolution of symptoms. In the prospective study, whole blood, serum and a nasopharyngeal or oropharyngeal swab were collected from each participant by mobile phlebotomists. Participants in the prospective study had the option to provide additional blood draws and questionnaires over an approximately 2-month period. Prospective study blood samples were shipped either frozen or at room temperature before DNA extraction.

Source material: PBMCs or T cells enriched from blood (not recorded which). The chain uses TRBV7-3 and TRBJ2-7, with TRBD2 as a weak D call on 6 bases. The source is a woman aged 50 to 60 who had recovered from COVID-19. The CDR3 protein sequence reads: CASSLRGRGGDVSYEQYF. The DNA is TGTGCCAGCAGCTTAAGGGGTCGAGGCGGGGACGTCTCCTACGAGCAGTACTTC.